Included here is one T cell receptor beta chain sequence, with context. The antigen is undetermined. Attachment of unique molecular identifiers to individual cDNA molecules was performed. TCRdb fed the 5' RACE reads into MiXCR, producing one record per CDR3 protein. The sample consists of some 91,000 distinct CDR3 sequences, 15% of them appearing once. This CDR3 has 14 amino acids. V was cut by 8 bases and J by 7 bases, with 20 bases left in between. Germline CDR1 MNHEY, CDR2 SVGEGT. The data were taken from a study of early T cells in non-severe SARS-CoV-2 infection. Study-level information: Unsorted whole blood bulk RNA was sequenced, with unpaired chains. The study, taken as a whole, reports: Matching results from VDJdb favored anti-spike CD8 responses, leaving private and CD4 specificities undetected.

The material sequenced was whole blood. The chain joins TRBV6-2 or TRBV6-3 to TRBJ2-5; D remains unclear. This receptor was taken from an adult who was a healthcare worker with PCR-confirmed SARS-CoV-2 infection or an uninfected control (not recorded which). This CDR3 reads CASALTPGVWTQYF. The CDR3, as DNA: TGTGCCAGCGCGCTGACACCCGGAGTGTGGACCCAGTACTTC.